In its sample, the clone carrying this T cell receptor beta chain was seen a few times. As yet, its antigen is unknown. CDR1 is PRHDT, CDR2 FYEKMQ, per germline (reference sequence). The CDR3 extends over 16 amino acids. Trimming shortened V by 2 bases and J by 3 bases, and 13 bases separated the two germline ends. These data originate in a study of beta chain features in type 1 diabetes. The overall study: Comparable age, gender and cell yields were observed in patients relative to healthy donors.

Every isolated RNA sample was fully reverse transcribed, so sequencing captured expressed TCRB transcripts. Clones were sequenced by immunoSEQ multiplex PCR, and TCRdb holds only the in-frame ones, with some missing. Of about 900,000 clones listed, under 20% were seen once; the top ten hold 0.023%. In total, each donor contributed a single heparinised blood draw that averaged about 110 mL. The authors obtained over 95% purity in all sorted populations. Study outcomes and limitations: Over-representation of high TCR-expressing cells was a possible consequence of cDNA sequencing.

The V call is TRBV13, the J call TRBJ2-2; maybe TRBD1 (5 bases). This TCR came from a woman aged 18-29 years in good health. The specimen sequenced was naive CD4+ T cells from blood. The CDR3 nucleotides are TGTGCCAGCAGCTTAAATGTCGTGGGGCACACCGGGGAGCTGTTTTTT. Translated, it gives CASSLNVVGHTGELFF.